Following are 25 T cell receptor beta chains from one sample sequenced in a study of blood T cell repertoires in COVID-19. Profiling relied on immunoSEQ multiplex PCR, and the TCRdb table lists in-frame clones only, not all of them. The sample has around 68,000 clones, around 87% seen once. Sequenced input: peripheral blood. All receptors come from a man aged 50-59 years with active COVID-19.

The chain recombines TRBV3-1 (or the pseudogene TRBV3-2) with TRBJ2-7, with TRBD2 matching 11 bases. The CDR3 is 15 amino acids. Germline V gene sequence: CDR1 LGHDT, CDR2 YNNKEL (reference sequence). Trimming removed 4 bases from V and 2 bases from J; junction bases left unmatched: 4. This CDR3 is CASSRLAGITYEQYF. As DNA, the CDR3 is TGTGCCAGCAGCCGACTAGCGGGGATTACCTACGAGCAGTACTTC.

This clone was observed once. This rearrangement joins TRBV12-3 or TRBV12-4 to TRBJ2-2; 7 bases fit TRBD2. The CDR3 is 13 amino acids. J gave up 7 bases and V 7 bases, and 6 bases lay outside the gene matches. Here the CDR3 reads CASTSGALGELFF. The CDR3 DNA reads TGTGCCAGCACAAGCGGGGCACTCGGGGAGCTGTTTTTT.

This rearrangement joins TRBV5-5 to TRBJ1-6; the match to TRBD1 covers 12 bases. The germline gives CDR1 SGHKS, CDR2 YYEKEE (reference sequence). V dropped 0 bases and J dropped 6; count of bases not matched to a gene: 4. The CDR3 runs 17 residues. The CDR3 bases are TGTGCCAGCAGCTTGGCCGGGACAGGGGGCTTTAATTCACCCCTCCACTTT. Encoded protein: CASSLAGTGGFNSPLHF.

The chain combines TRBV6-6 with TRBJ1-2; TRBD1 matches at 7 bases. CDR1 and CDR2 from the germline V gene are MNHNY and SVGAGI (reference sequence). V trimming: 0 bases; J trimming: 7 bases; junction bases outside the gene matches: 5. CDR3 size: 14 residues. The CDR3 region is CASSYSPEGAGYTF. DNA for the CDR3: TGTGCCAGCAGTTACTCACCAGAGGGGGCTGGCTACACCTTC.

The V gene is TRBV14, the J gene TRBJ2-1; no reliable D call. Germline assignment: CDR1 SGHDN and CDR2 FVKESK. Trimming removed 2 bases from V and 6 bases from J, with 8 bases in between. There are 13 residues in the CDR3. This CDR3 reads CASSQQRGNEQFF. CDR3 in DNA: TGTGCCAGCAGCCAACAACGCGGCAATGAGCAGTTCTTC. The whole variable domain, remainder taken from reference TRBV14 and TRBJ2-1, is EAGVTQFPSHSVIEKGQTVTLRCDPISGHDNLYWYRRVMGKEIKFLLHFVKESKQDESGMPNNRFLAERTGGTYSTLKVQPAELEDSGVYFCASSQQRGNEQFFGPGTRLTVL.

The chain has TRBV5-4 and TRBJ1-3, with D perhaps TRBD1 (6 bases). Germline V CDR1 and CDR2: SGHNT, YYREEE (reference sequence). V was cut by 5 bases and J by 0 bases, with 9 bases left in between. The CDR3 consists of 14 residues. CDR3 in amino acids: CASRTDSSGNTIYF. CDR3 bases: TGTGCCAGCAGAACGGACAGCTCTGGAAACACCATATATTTT.

The chain joins TRBV27 to TRBJ1-6, with 8 bases identical to TRBD1. Germline values: CDR1 MNHEY, CDR2 SMNVEV (reference sequence). This CDR3 has 17 residues. Losses at the gene ends were 3 bases for V and 5 bases for J; bases not matched to a gene: 9. The CDR3 sequence: CASSFGQGFGDNSPLHF. Here the CDR3 DNA reads TGTGCCAGCAGTTTTGGACAGGGCTTCGGGGATAATTCACCCCTCCACTTT.

The chain couples TRBV9 to TRBJ2-2, with 8 nucleotides matching TRBD1. V shed 0 bases, J shed 5 bases, and the junction held 6 bases outside the gene matches. The CDR3 covers 16 residues. Germline CDR1 is SGDLS and CDR2 is YYNGEE. The CDR3 here is CASSVEGQVGTGELFF. The DNA for the CDR3 is TGTGCCAGCAGCGTAGAGGGACAGGTGGGGACCGGGGAGCTGTTTTTT.

V usage is TRBV6-1 and J usage is TRBJ2-1, with D uncertain. Between the trimmed V and J ends, which lost 2 bases and 12 bases, there was a span of 14 bases. Germline V CDR1 and CDR2: MNHNS, SASEGT. The CDR3 runs 13 residues. Written as DNA, the CDR3 is TGTGCCAGCAGTGAAAGAATAGAGACACCGCAGTTCTTC. Protein product: CASSERIETPQFF.

The chain couples TRBV25-1 to TRBJ1-1; D might be TRBD1 (5 bases). The germline V and J ends were trimmed by 3 bases and 3 bases, with 14 bases remaining between them. The germline V gene has CDR1 MGHDK and CDR2 SYGVNS. This CDR3 region has 15 residues. CDR3 nucleotides: TGTGCCAGCAGTGATTCGGGGGTAGGGGACACTGAAGCTTTCTTT. As protein: CASSDSGVGDTEAFF. Full variable domain (outside the CDR3, taken from reference TRBV25-1 and TRBJ1-1): EADIYQTPRYLVIGTGKKITLECSQTMGHDKMYWYQQDPGMELHLIHYSYGVNSTEKGDLSSESTVSRIRTEHFPLTLESARPSHTSQYLCASSDSGVGDTEAFFGQGTRLTVV.

The chain recombines TRBV28 with TRBJ1-1; D possibly corresponds to TRBD1 (5 bases). The CDR3 is 13 residues long. Germline CDR1 and CDR2: MDHEN and SYDVKM. Deletions cut 5 bases from V and 6 bases from J, with 13 bases between. CDR3 DNA sequence: TGTGCCAGCAGTCCAGGGAATAGGGCTGAAGCTTTCTTT. It yields the protein CASSPGNRAEAFF.

The CDR3 DNA reads TGTGCCAGCAGCTTGATTTCTGCGGGAGGCTACACCTTC. The encoded protein is CASSLISAGGYTF. This chain connects TRBV5-6 to TRBJ1-2; no firm D call. CDR1 is SGHDT, CDR2 YYEEEE, per germline. This CDR3 has 13 amino acids. V was pared by 1 base and J by 8 bases, with 12 bases between.

This chain uses TRBV27 with TRBJ2-3; maybe TRBD2 (5 bases). CDR1 is MNHEY, CDR2 SMNVEV, per germline (reference sequence). The CDR3 covers 14 residues. Between the trimmed V and J ends, which lost 5 bases and 4 bases, there was a span of 13 bases. The CDR3 sequence: CASSPRQRADTQYF. As DNA, the CDR3 is TGTGCCAGCAGTCCCCGGCAGAGGGCAGATACGCAGTATTTT.

This clone was detected only a few times. The chain carries TRBV6-5 and TRBJ2-5, with D possibly TRBD1 on 5 matching bases. V lost 2 bases and J lost 3, with 10 bases in between. This CDR3 region has 14 residues. CDR1 and CDR2 from the germline V gene are MNHEY and SVGAGI. Here the CDR3 DNA reads TGTGCCAGCAGTTACGGGCCAGGGAAAGAGACCCAGTACTTC. Encoded protein: CASSYGPGKETQYF.

J is TRBJ1-2 and V is TRBV5-1, with D perhaps TRBD1 (6 bases). Trimming stripped 6 bases from V and 5 bases from J, with 26 bases between. Germline V gene sequence: CDR1 SGHRS, CDR2 YFSETQ. This CDR3 contains 17 residues. CDR3 amino acids: CASNVKSVVLRGYGYTF. The CDR3 DNA sequence: TGCGCCAGCAACGTCAAATCTGTGGTCCTCAGGGGTTATGGCTACACCTTC.

This rearrangement joins TRBV6-5 to TRBJ2-2; TRBD1 is a possible D gene (5 bases). The CDR3 runs to 15 residues. CDR1 is MNHEY and CDR2 is SVGAGI in the germline V gene. V was pared by 7 bases and J by 0 bases, with 12 bases between. The CDR3 DNA sequence: TGTGCCAGCACCTTAAGGGGTCCGAACACCGGGGAGCTGTTTTTT. This sequence encodes CASTLRGPNTGELFF.

The chain is built from TRBV24-1 and TRBJ2-7; 7 bases are shared with TRBD1. The germline V gene encodes CDR1 KGHDR and CDR2 SFDVKD. The CDR3 runs to 14 residues. J lost 2 bases, V lost 5 bases, and 5 bases had no gene match. CDR3 DNA: TGTGCCACCAGTGGGGGACAGACCCCCTACGAGCAGTACTTC. Protein sequence: CATSGGQTPYEQYF.

The chain has TRBV18 and TRBJ1-2; TRBD1 might be the D (6 bases). Per the germline V gene, CDR1 is KGHSH and CDR2 is LQKENI. This CDR3 comprises 17 residues. The V gene lost 0 bases and the J gene lost 8 bases, with 22 bases spanning the gap. CDR3 sequence reads: CASSPPSRQGSSSGYTF. In DNA, the CDR3 is TGTGCCAGCTCACCACCTTCTCGTCAGGGGTCTTCGTCGGGCTACACCTTC.

The chain has TRBV7-3 and TRBJ1-6; D unresolved. Germline CDR1 reads SGHTA; CDR2 reads FQGTGA. V was cut by 3 bases and J by 8 bases, with 8 bases left in between. The length of the CDR3 is 13 residues. CDR3 coding DNA: TGTGCCAGCAGCTTCCAGCGGTATTCACCCCTCCACTTT. Residues: CASSFQRYSPLHF.

The chain joins TRBV7-9 to TRBJ2-2, with a possible D match to TRBD1 (5 bases). CDR1 and CDR2 (germline): SEHNR, FQNEAQ (reference sequence). Trimming stripped 4 bases from V and 4 bases from J, with 7 bases between. The CDR3 totals 13 residues. The CDR3 DNA sequence: TGTGCCAGCAGCTCGGACACCACCGGGGAGCTGTTTTTT. Residues: CASSSDTTGELFF.

The gene calls are TRBV5-4 and TRBJ1-1; D is uncertain. This CDR3 spans 12 amino acids. Germline V lookup: CDR1 SGHNT, CDR2 YYREEE (reference sequence). Trimming shortened V by 6 bases and J by 5 bases, and 11 bases separated the two germline ends. CDR3 coding DNA: TGTGCCAGCAAAAGTTTGGAGACTGAAGCTTTCTTT. This translates into CASKSLETEAFF.

The chain carries TRBV11-3 and TRBJ2-2, with TRBD1 identical over 11 bases. There are 17 residues in the CDR3. The V and J ends lost 5 bases and 4 bases, in that order; junction bases with no gene match: 9. Germline V gives CDR1 SGHNT, CDR2 YENEEA. DNA for the CDR3: TGTGCCAGCAGCGCCGGACAGGGGGCGCGCCCCACCGGGGAGCTGTTTTTT. This sequence encodes CASSAGQGARPTGELFF.

V usage is TRBV3-1 (or the pseudogene TRBV3-2) and J usage is TRBJ1-2; 7 nucleotides match TRBD1. Germline V CDR1 and CDR2: LGHDT, YNNKEL (reference sequence). The CDR3 is made up of 14 amino acids. Trimming cost V 0 bases and J 4 bases; bases outside gene matches: 2. The CDR3 spells CASSQDAGGYGYTF. CDR3 nucleotide sequence: TGTGCCAGCAGCCAAGATGCAGGGGGCTATGGCTACACCTTC.

This chain uses TRBV7-8 with TRBJ2-7, with 9 bases fitting TRBD2. With V trimmed by 0 bases and J by 5 bases, 11 bases remained unmatched. The germline V gene encodes CDR1 SGHVS and CDR2 FQNEAQ. The CDR3 spans 17 residues. CDR3 amino acids: CASSLATGLAGFHEQYF. The CDR3, as DNA: TGTGCCAGCAGCTTAGCGACGGGACTAGCCGGTTTCCACGAGCAGTACTTC. The complete variable domain, with remaining parts taken from reference TRBV7-8 and TRBJ2-7, reads GAGVSQSPRYKVAKRGQDVALRCDPISGHVSLFWYQQALGQGPEFLTYFQNEAQLDKSGLPSDRFFAERPEGSVSTLKIQRTQQEDSAVYLCASSLATGLAGFHEQYFGPGTRLTVT.

The chain uses TRBV7-9 and TRBJ2-5, with 8 positions matching TRBD1. With 1 base clipped from V and 6 bases from J, the junction kept 7 bases outside the gene matches. From germline, CDR1 is SEHNR and CDR2 FQNEAQ (reference sequence). CDR3 length equals 15 residues. CDR3 in DNA: TGTGCCAGCAGCTTAGAGTCAGGGGGCTCGAAGACCCAGTACTTC. It encodes CASSLESGGSKTQYF.